Listed below are T cell receptor beta chains from one sample, sequenced in a study of blood T cell repertoires in COVID-19. Some clones are missing from TCRdb's copy, which holds only in-frame ones; the method was immunoSEQ multiplex PCR. The sample holds more than 300,000 clones, more than 85% seen once. Sequenced input: PBMCs or T cells enriched from blood (not recorded which). The origin of the receptors is a woman in her twenties or thirties who had been exposed to COVID-19. The CDR3 runs from the conserved cysteine through the conserved F or W. A D gene is named only where the DNA matches it firmly. Rows give clone size only sometimes, using once, few, many, or a class for an expanded clone.

CDR3nt	CDR3aa	d_gene	j_gene	abundance	v_gene
TGTGCCAGTAGCCCTGGACAGGGGGCATATGGCTACACCTTC	CASSPGQGAYGYTF	TRBD1	TRBJ1-2	.	TRBV19
TGTGCCAGCAGCTTAGCGAGGGGCGGGGTAAGCACAGATACGCAGTATTTT	CASSLARGGVSTDTQYF	.	TRBJ2-3	.	TRBV7-8
TGTGCCAGCCAACCACCCCTGGGCGATGAGCAGTTCTTC	CASQPPLGDEQFF	.	TRBJ2-1	.	TRBV7-9
TGCGCCAGCAGCCAAGTTCAGAATACCTACGAGCAGTACTTC	CASSQVQNTYEQYF	.	TRBJ2-7	.	TRBV4-1
TGTGCCAGCAGCTTGGCGGGGAGGTACCAAGAGACCCAGTACTTC	CASSLAGRYQETQYF	.	TRBJ2-5	.	TRBV5-4
TGTGCCAGCAGTTTAAGGGGGCATGAGCAGTTCTTC	CASSLRGHEQFF	TRBD1	TRBJ2-1	.	TRBV5-4
TGTGCCAGTAGCCGAGCGGGGGGTCCCTACGAGCAGTACTTC	CASSRAGGPYEQYF	TRBD2	TRBJ2-7	.	TRBV19
TGTGCCAGCAGTGCTCTATTTCAAGAGACCCAGTACTTC	CASSALFQETQYF	.	TRBJ2-5	.	TRBV25-1
TGTGCCTGGAGTGTAACAGAGACAGCGCGCGGGGAGCTGTTTTTT	CAWSVTETARGELFF	.	TRBJ2-2	.	TRBV30
TGCGCCAGCAGCACCCGACAGGGATCCTATAATTCACCCCTCCACTTT	CASSTRQGSYNSPLHF	TRBD1	TRBJ1-6	few	TRBV4-3
TGCAGTGGACTAGCGTTAGAGACCCAGTACTTC	CSGLALETQYF	TRBD2	TRBJ2-5	.	TRBV20-1
TGCAGTGCTAGTCCCCTAGCGGGGCGACTCTCCTACAATGAGCAGTTCTTC	CSASPLAGRLSYNEQFF	TRBD2	TRBJ2-1	.	TRBV20-1
TGTGCCATCAGTGAAGGTGGGGGCGGCTATGGCTACACCTTC	CAISEGGGGYGYTF	.	TRBJ1-2	.	TRBV10-3
TGTGCCAGCTCACCACCGGGGACAGGACACTATGGCTACACCTTC	CASSPPGTGHYGYTF	TRBD1	TRBJ1-2	.	TRBV18
TGTGCCAGCAGCTCGCGGGTCGCTAGCCACGAGCAGTACTTC	CASSSRVASHEQYF	.	TRBJ2-7	.	TRBV21-1
TGTGCCAGTAGTACCCCTCGGGGGAGCAATCAGCCCCAGCATTTT	CASSTPRGSNQPQHF	.	TRBJ1-5	few	TRBV19